This TCR beta chain stems from a study of T cells in Graves' hyperthyroidism and ophthalmopathy. Study overall: Blood from the periphery was taken at initial diagnosis, before any treatment. The study's findings and limits: By a 13 V-J model, ophthalmopathy was set apart from stable hyperthyroidism.

TCR beta CDR3 sequences were amplified from RNA transcripts. The TCR CDR3 was amplified in a first-round RT-PCR using the HTBI primer set. MiXCR was run by TCRdb on the multiplex PCR reads, yielding one entry per CDR3 protein. The sample lists about 250,000 distinct CDR3 sequences, 24% occurring once. This clonotype was counted many times. Its antigen remains unknown. Lactation, pregnancy, other autoimmune disease or uncontrolled infection excluded patients. PBMCs stemmed from around 10 ml fresh peripheral blood. Germline V gives CDR1 GTSNPN, CDR2 SVGIG (reference sequence). This CDR3 is 14 amino acids long. V lost 0 bases to trimming and J lost 1 base, with 10 bases between them.

The chain has TRBV30 and TRBJ2-7, with D hard to call. The sequenced material came from blood. The TCR sequence derives from a woman in her 40s with Graves' ophthalmopathy. The CDR3 reads CAWSVLDASYEQYF. The CDR3, as DNA: TGTGCCTGGAGTGTACTGGACGCATCCTACGAGCAGTACTTC.